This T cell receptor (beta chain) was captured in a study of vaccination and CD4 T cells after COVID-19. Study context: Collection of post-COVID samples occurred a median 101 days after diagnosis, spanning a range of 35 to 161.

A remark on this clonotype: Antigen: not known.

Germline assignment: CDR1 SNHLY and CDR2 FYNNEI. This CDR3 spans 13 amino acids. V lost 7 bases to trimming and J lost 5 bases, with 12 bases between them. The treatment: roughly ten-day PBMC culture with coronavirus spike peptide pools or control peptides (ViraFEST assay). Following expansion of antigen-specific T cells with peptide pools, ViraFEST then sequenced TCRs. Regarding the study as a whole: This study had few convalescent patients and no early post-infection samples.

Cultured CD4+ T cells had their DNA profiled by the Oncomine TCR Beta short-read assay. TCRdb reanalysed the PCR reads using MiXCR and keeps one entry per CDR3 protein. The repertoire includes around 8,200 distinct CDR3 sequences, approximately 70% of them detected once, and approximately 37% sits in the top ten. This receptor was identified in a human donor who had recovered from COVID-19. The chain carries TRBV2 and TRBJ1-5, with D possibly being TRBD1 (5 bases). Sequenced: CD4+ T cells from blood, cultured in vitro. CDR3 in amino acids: CASTGGDHQPQHF. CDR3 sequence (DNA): TGTGCCAGCACCGGAGGGGACCATCAGCCCCAGCATTTT.